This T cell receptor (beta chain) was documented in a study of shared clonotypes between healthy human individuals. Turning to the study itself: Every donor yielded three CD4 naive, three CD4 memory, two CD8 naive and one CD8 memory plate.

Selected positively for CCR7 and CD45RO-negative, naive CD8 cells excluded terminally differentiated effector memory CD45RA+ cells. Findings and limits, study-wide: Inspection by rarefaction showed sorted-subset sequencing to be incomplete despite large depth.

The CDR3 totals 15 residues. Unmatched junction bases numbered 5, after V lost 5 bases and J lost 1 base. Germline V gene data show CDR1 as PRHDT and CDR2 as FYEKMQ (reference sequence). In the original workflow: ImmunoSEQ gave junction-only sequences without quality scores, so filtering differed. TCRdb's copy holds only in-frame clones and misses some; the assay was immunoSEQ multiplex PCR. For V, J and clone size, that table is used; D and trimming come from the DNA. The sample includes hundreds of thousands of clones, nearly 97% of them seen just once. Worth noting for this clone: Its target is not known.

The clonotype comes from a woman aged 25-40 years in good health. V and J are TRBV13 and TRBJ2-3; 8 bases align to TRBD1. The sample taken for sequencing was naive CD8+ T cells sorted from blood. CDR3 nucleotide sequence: TGTGCCAGCAGCCTGCTGGGACAGGGCACAGATACGCAGTATTTT. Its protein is CASSLLGQGTDTQYF.